This TCR beta chain was identified in a study of regulatory T cells in long-lasting Graves disease (dated by TCRdb to about 2021). Study-wide context: Newly diagnosed Graves' disease patients had taken antithyroid drugs for less than 3 months. A total of around 35 samples were covered by TCR sequencing, comprising approximately 13 persistent and 20 or so newly diagnosed Graves' disease patients. The study took place in China and was registered as a clinical trial. This study used TCR sequencing and RNA sequencing of peripheral blood to compare persistent Graves' disease patients against newly diagnosed Graves' disease patients. The study at large found these results: Sequencing and analysis were limited to the TCR beta chain. More public clonotypes were shared among persistent patients (more than 2,500) than among newly diagnosed patients (just under 1,000). Only peripheral blood was studied, because thyroid tissue, the primary lesion, was inaccessible. As a limitation, the authors acknowledged that the small sample size may reduce accuracy. TRBV28, TRBJ1-2 and TRBJ2-5 were preferentially used in persistent disease, while TRBV20-1 and TRBJ2-1 were favored in newly diagnosed disease. Compared with newly diagnosed patients, persistent Graves' disease patients had lower TCR Shannon entropy and fewer highly expanded clones, which suggests clonal expansion.

The time point label for this specimen denotes: newly diagnosed GD, antithyroid drugs for less than 3 months. For both TCR sequencing and RNA sequencing, RNA was extracted from PBMCs in TRIzol. Graves' disease was diagnosed according to American Thyroid Association guidelines. Patients for the study were recruited at an endocrinology department in Xi'an, China. Each patient gave approximately 8.8 milliliters of peripheral blood, collected in an EDTA anticoagulant tube. PBMCs were isolated by Ficoll Paque Plus density gradient separation without further T cell sorting. An Agilent 2100 Bioanalyzer and agarose gel were used to assess RNA quality, and a NanoDrop 2000 was used to measure RNA concentration. The library was prepared using multiplex PCR. The sequencing machine was an Illumina HiSeq 4000. iRepertoire HTBI primers and Arm-PCR amplification of CDR3 regions were used to construct TCR beta libraries. Before sequencing, the PCR products underwent gel purification. As for the original processing: A total of 62 TRBV and under 15 TRBJ segments were identified across samples and were used for gene usage analysis of CDR3 amino acid clonotypes. COPE and FqMerger were used to merge filtered high-quality paired reads into contigs. BLAST was used to align contigs to IMGT TRBV, TRBD and TRBJ reference genes, and CDR3 was defined according to IMGT. Clonotypes above 0.1% frequency were classified as highly expanded clones. Shannon entropy was used to measure repertoire diversity, and the Gini coefficient was used to measure V-J evenness. A clonotype found in more than one individual was treated as public. The public reads were reanalyzed by TCRdb: fastp trimming at Q25, MiXCR alignment, in-frame beta chains only. Each entry is one CDR3 protein sequence, shown with its most common DNA and genes. TCRdb's processing, not the study's, gives the V and J calls here. Within this sample are about half a million distinct CDR3 sequences, with more than 10% of them counted one time only. In total, the top ten clones hold roughly 8.9% of the sample.

This clonotype was seen at least ten times. It lacks a known antigen. Base qualities are not recorded, but no much larger clone differs from it by a single base. From cysteine to phenylalanine, the CDR3 is 13 amino acids long. The only DNA kept is the CDR3, 39 bases in frame from the first base. The germline V gene encodes CDR1 LGHDT and CDR2 YNNKEL (reference sequence). Cut back by 1 base and 3 bases, the V and J ends lie 7 bases apart. These data also formed part of another study, on T cells in Graves' hyperthyroidism and ophthalmopathy. The second study's paper adds: Stable Graves' hyperthyroidism was defined as the absence of progression to ophthalmopathy over 18 months of follow-up. Hyperthyroidism patients were aged 18 to 65 years and newly diagnosed, with disease duration of less than 2 months. Patients with uncontrolled infections, other autoimmune diseases, pregnancy or lactation were excluded. Diagnoses relied on clinical symptoms, serum thyroxine and TRAb, thyroid ultrasound and orbital computed tomography. For the first round of RT-PCR on the TCR CDR3, the HTBI primer set was used together with the Qiagen OneStep RT-PCR kit. Most expanded thyroid clonotypes (frequency above 0.001) were also found in blood, which suggests that blood repertoires may mirror thyroid immune responses. In cross-validation, a model built on a 13 V-J signature told ophthalmopathy apart from stable hyperthyroidism with 85% to 90% sensitivity and about 81% specificity, and in testing the same model reached 80%/75%. In validation, the model predicted progression to ophthalmopathy with roughly 66% sensitivity and around 72% specificity, a median of 6.5 months before onset. A discovery cohort of about a hundred patients, about 40 with Graves' ophthalmopathy and 55 to 60 with stable Graves' hyperthyroidism, was used to find distinguishing TCR V-J signatures. Whether ophthalmopathy could be predicted prospectively was tested in an independent validation cohort made up of roughly 20 hyperthyroidism patients plus 17 patients who later progressed to ophthalmopathy. The 100 or so discovery patients were divided at random into training and test sets in a 7:3 ratio. In addition, the study compared T-cell repertoires in thyroid tissue and in blood from five to seven Graves' hyperthyroidism patients. After sampling, hyperthyroidism patients received methimazole starting at 30 mg daily, and ophthalmopathy patients received high-dose intravenous methylprednisolone. A second multiplex PCR round built the libraries, followed by size selection and purification. Sequencing of the libraries was done on an Illumina HiSeq2000 using paired-end 100 bp reads. SOAPnuke was used to process the raw data, removing reads that contained adapters or uncalled bases, had a mean Phred below 15, or lacked an exact match to the constant primer or identifier. COPE v1.2.5 was used to merge high-quality paired reads, and clonotypes were defined as unique nucleotide sequences. MiTCR v1.1 was used to align the clonotypes against IMGT TRBV, TRBD and TRBJ reference segments. Analysis was restricted to V-J combinations with a frequency above 0.0001, which covered about 99% of repertoires. The TCS score was defined as the ratio of F50 (clonal expansion) to E x V (chaos), calculated using BLOSUM62-based TCRdist between CDR3 peptides within each V-J. Welch's t-statistics and random forest reduced roughly 540 V-J features to 13, which were used in a naive Bayes classifier (R e1071). Sample size was not statistically predetermined, and blinding of investigators to group allocation was not performed. The paper reports TCR Vbeta CDR3 sequencing of some 140 peripheral blood samples: 43 ophthalmopathy, around 80 hyperthyroidism and some 17 progressor patients.

The sequences come from peripheral blood mononuclear cells (PBMCs), collected at new diagnosis, from a patient treated with antithyroid drugs. This receptor was taken from a woman in her 30s with Graves disease. Donor details come from another sample of the same person, matched by shared clones. Here the chain combines TRBV3-1 and TRBJ2-7; no D gene is confidently identified. CDR3 protein: CASSQGGFYEQYF. The DNA sequence is as follows: TGTGCCAGCAGCCAAGGCGGTTTCTACGAGCAGTACTTC.